The clone carrying this TCR beta chain was seen a handful of times. Its specificity is not known. The data are from a study of blood T cells in healthy people across ages. Study observations and caveats: Unsorted PBMCs ruled out conclusive naive versus antigen-experienced comparison. Both higher diversity and more naive CD4+ cells marked long-lived donors when set against aged donors.

Healthy Caucasians from Russia aged roughly 6 to 100 served as donors. Extractions gave at least 5.5 micrograms of total RNA per sample. The authors ran a second PCR of roughly 6 to 12 cycles using a sample-barcoded 5' primer and a J-beta primer mix. Via MiXCR, TCRdb re-called the 5' RACE reads, giving one row per CDR3 protein. This table holds some 1.5 million distinct CDR3 sequences, 35% to 45% found once. The source of this sequence is a woman in her late teens or twenties in good health. Sequenced material: blood.

CDR3 sequence: CSVEGTGAYGYTF. CDR3 in DNA: TGCAGCGTTGAGGGGACAGGGGCCTATGGCTACACCTTC. V is TRBV29-1 and J is TRBJ1-2; 10 bases match TRBD1. Germline CDR1 reads SQVTM; CDR2 reads ANQGSEA. CDR3 length: 13 residues. V was clipped by 3 bases and J by 4 bases; unmatched bases: 2.